This TCR beta chain is from a study of CD8 T cells in Susac syndrome (dated by TCRdb to the late 2010s). Context from the whole study: Among the Susac syndrome patients who were sequenced, clinically active disease was present in over 5 and clinical remission was observed in eight or nine. At blood withdrawal, Susac syndrome patients were therapy-naive, treated with corticosteroids (with IVIg additionally given to some), or treated with IVIg alone. Repertoire sequencing was used to test whether CD8+ T cell activation and differentiation in Susac syndrome was antigen driven. The clonality of the CD8+ T cell repertoire was compared across 12 healthy donors, roughly 14 Susac syndrome patients and around 16 multiple sclerosis patients.

Peripheral blood CD8+ and CD4+ T cells from healthy donors, Susac syndrome patients and multiple sclerosis patients were profiled by high-throughput TCR beta sequencing. The Susac syndrome patients fulfilled recently defined diagnostic criteria for definite or probable disease. Bulk CD8+ and CD4+ T cells were purified by magnetic negative isolation, while CD8+ TEMRA cells were enriched using FACS. Blood was collected in EDTA tubes and processed within 24 hours, with PBMCs isolated through density gradient centrifugation. PBMCs intended for TCR sequencing were cryopreserved in liquid nitrogen and were subsequently thawed in a 37 degrees C water bath. The sorted or isolated CD4+, CD8+ and CD8+ TEMRA cells had a purity of 90% or higher. Paper-wide results and their limitations: CD8+ repertoires in Susac syndrome showed clonal expansion, which was highest in CD8+ TEMRA cells and was greater in clinically active patients than in remitting patients. In the total CD8+ and CD8+ TEMRA repertoires, 15 to 20 and five Susac-specific public clones, respectively, were identified. The number of individuals in the TCR sequencing and HLA analysis was recognized as being relatively small.

Note on this clonotype: The antigen this receptor binds is unknown. Base-call qualities are not available, and no considerably larger clone is one nucleotide away.

Its CDR3 holds 15 amino acids, cysteine through phenylalanine. The kept DNA is CDR3 alone, 45 bases in frame from the first base. Sequences MNHEY (CDR1) and SMNVEV (CDR2) are obtained from the germline V gene (reference sequence). V was cut back by 0 bases and J by 6 bases, leaving a gap of 12 bases between them. RNA was extracted using the RNeasy kit, and roughly 0.5 to 1 microgram was reverse transcribed with random hexamers. The immunoSEQ multiplex PCR assay, covering 54 Vbeta and 13 Jbeta segments, was used to amplify TCR beta CDR3 regions. To correct PCR amplification bias, a synthetic template baseline was used for both primer optimization and computational correction. The study's processing was this. Reads were annotated to V, D and J genes per IMGT and analyzed with immunoSEQ Analyzer, keeping only productive sequences. Clonality was calculated as one minus the Shannon entropy normalized by log2 of the number of productive unique sequences. For each patient and control, public and private clones were evaluated among the 100 most prevalent clones. Clones were defined as Susac-specific if absent from the healthy and MS cohorts, from 900 to 1,200 published viral clones and from other ImmuneACCESS disease sequences. TCRdb reprocessed the public reads (quality trimming at Q25 with fastp, clone calling with MiXCR) and kept in-frame beta chains. Identical CDR3 proteins give one entry, which carries the most common genes and DNA. The V and J calls and clone size come from TCRdb's table, not from the authors' own analysis. This sample comprises tens of thousands of distinct CDR3 sequences, 94% of them detected only once. The biggest ten clones account for less than 0.95% of the sample.

The sequence links TRBV27 to TRBJ2-4, with a weak D call of TRBD2 (5 bases match). The TCR comes from a human donor with Susac syndrome. The sample taken for sequencing was CD8+ T cells from PBMCs. The DNA sequence reads TGTGCCAGCAGTTTATCGTCCGAGGGAAGAAACATTCAGTACTTC. Its protein product is CASSLSSEGRNIQYF.